The 28 T cell receptor beta chains in this list originate from one sample, sequenced in a study of CD8 T cells in Susac syndrome. Random hexamers served to reverse transcribe about 0.45 to 1 ug RNA. TCRdb passed the immunoSEQ multiplex PCR reads through MiXCR, listing each CDR3 protein once. Of a few hundred thousand distinct CDR3 sequences detected, around nine tenths appear once; the ten largest clones hold 0.1% to 0.15%. The specimen sequenced was CD8+ T cells from PBMCs. Source of these receptors: a human donor with multiple sclerosis.

The gene calls are TRBV20-1 and TRBJ1-2; a weak D match, TRBD1 (6 bases). In germline, CDR1 is DFQATT, CDR2 SNEGSKA (reference sequence). The CDR3 contains 12 residues. Trimming pared 7 bases from V and 3 bases from J, leaving 12 bases between. CDR3 nucleotide sequence: TGCAGTGTCAGGACAGAGGACTATGGCTACACCTTC. It codes for CSVRTEDYGYTF.

The chain is built from TRBV28 and TRBJ2-4; 8 bases are shared with TRBD1. This CDR3 has 18 residues. V lost 4 bases to trimming and J lost 0 bases; unmatched junction nucleotides: 11. Germline CDR1 reads MDHEN; CDR2 reads SYDVKM. The CDR3 nucleotides read TGTGCCAGCAGTTCGATCGGGGCACAGGGGGGAGCCAAAAACATTCAGTACTTC. Translating gives CASSSIGAQGGAKNIQYF.

Here the CDR3 DNA reads TGTGCCAGCAGCCCGGAGGGGGGCGAATACGAGCAGTACTTC. Residues: CASSPEGGEYEQYF. V gene TRBV9 combines with J gene TRBJ2-7; D is tentatively TRBD1 or TRBD2 (6 bases each). V was shortened by 4 bases and J by 4 bases, with 15 bases between the two germline ends. The CDR3 runs to 14 residues. Germline V gene lookup returns CDR1 SGDLS and CDR2 YYNGEE.

This clonotype was found a few times. This rearrangement joins TRBV6-5 to TRBJ2-5, with D possibly being TRBD1 (6 bases). Trimming stripped 2 bases from V and 2 bases from J, with 9 bases between. CDR1 is MNHEY, CDR2 SVGAGI, per germline. The CDR3 contains 14 residues. Here the CDR3 DNA reads TGTGCCAGCAGTTACACGGACAGACAAGAGACCCAGTACTTC. The encoded protein is CASSYTDRQETQYF.

V is TRBV27 and J is TRBJ2-1, with TRBD1 matching over 9 bases. The germline V gene has CDR1 MNHEY and CDR2 SMNVEV (reference sequence). J gave up 0 bases and V 2 bases, and 5 bases lay outside the gene matches. This CDR3 is built from 17 residues. This CDR3 reads CASSLTPGQGSYNEQFF. CDR3 nucleotide sequence: TGTGCCAGCAGTTTAACCCCGGGACAGGGCTCCTACAATGAGCAGTTCTTC.

The chain is built from TRBV3-1 and TRBJ2-1; tentatively, D is TRBD2 (6 bases). This CDR3 spans 15 amino acids. Trimming stripped 0 bases from V and 8 bases from J, with 14 bases between. Germline V CDR1 and CDR2: LGHDT, YNNKEL (reference sequence). CDR3 coding DNA: TGTGCCAGCAGCCAAGACTCCCTCGCGGGATATGAGCAGTTCTTC. It codes for CASSQDSLAGYEQFF.

V is TRBV3-1 and J is TRBJ2-7; 12 positions agree with TRBD2. The CDR3 has 17 amino acids. The V gene's germline CDR1 is LGHDT and CDR2 YNNKEL (reference sequence). Unmatched junction bases numbered 7, after V lost 4 bases and J lost 0 bases. DNA for the CDR3: TGTGCCAGCAGCCTAGATCGACTAGCGGGAGACTCCTACGAGCAGTACTTC. This encodes CASSLDRLAGDSYEQYF.

This sequence joins TRBV20-1 and TRBJ2-1; no clear D. The CDR3 has 14 residues. V was shortened by 2 bases and J by 4 bases, with 12 bases between the two germline ends. Per germline, CDR1 DFQATT and CDR2 SNEGSKA (reference sequence). The CDR3 protein is CSARIPPEYNEQFF. The CDR3 DNA reads as TGCAGTGCTAGAATCCCGCCTGAGTACAATGAGCAGTTCTTC.

The chain combines TRBV30 with TRBJ1-2, with D unresolved. The CDR3 spans 11 residues. V was clipped by 0 bases and J by 6 bases, with 5 bases between them. The germline V gene has CDR1 GTSNPN and CDR2 SVGIG (reference sequence). The CDR3 region has the DNA TGTGCCTGGAGTGTACTCGATGGCTACACCTTC. This sequence encodes CAWSVLDGYTF.

The chain couples TRBV20-1 to TRBJ2-2; TRBD1 is a possible D gene (5 bases). This CDR3 has 16 amino acids. The germline gives CDR1 DFQATT, CDR2 SNEGSKA (reference sequence). Trimming removed 0 bases from V and 3 bases from J, with 14 bases in between. The CDR3 loop is CSARDWGGADTGELFF. CDR3 nucleotide sequence: TGCAGTGCTAGAGATTGGGGCGGCGCGGACACCGGGGAGCTGTTTTTT.

V and J are TRBV6-4 and TRBJ2-1; TRBD2 agrees at 10 bases. Germline V gives CDR1 MRHNA, CDR2 SNTAGT. The trim removed 5 bases at V and 2 bases at J, leaving 3 bases unmatched. The CDR3 length is 15 residues. CDR3 in DNA: TGTGCCAGCAGTCCTACTAGCGGGACCTACAATGAGCAGTTCTTC. This encodes CASSPTSGTYNEQFF.

The chain combines TRBV6-5 with TRBJ2-5, with D possibly called TRBD1 or TRBD2 (5 bases each). Germline-derived CDR1 and CDR2 are MNHEY and SVGAGI. This CDR3 region has 17 residues. The ends were cut back, 2 bases at V and 3 bases at J, with 19 bases in the middle. The DNA for the CDR3 is TGTGCCAGCAGTTACCGGCGAACCCTTCTGGGGGAAGAGACCCAGTACTTC. As protein: CASSYRRTLLGEETQYF.

The rearrangement joins TRBV7-9 to TRBJ2-5, with D possibly called TRBD1 or TRBD2 (5 bases each). The germline V gene has CDR1 SEHNR and CDR2 FQNEAQ (reference sequence). The V end lost 4 bases, the J end lost 4 bases, and 16 bases lay between the germline ends. This CDR3 is 15 amino acids long. CDR3 sequence reads: CASSSLHDGGETQYF. Written as DNA, the CDR3 is TGTGCCAGCAGCTCCCTTCACGATGGGGGAGAGACCCAGTACTTC.

V gene TRBV30 combines with J gene TRBJ1-1; D perhaps matches TRBD1 (5 bases). Germline-derived CDR1 and CDR2 are GTSNPN and SVGIG (reference sequence). The CDR3 covers 12 residues. Deletions cut 6 bases from V and 10 bases from J, with 18 bases between. The CDR3 protein is CACRGGAPGAFF. CDR3 in DNA: TGTGCCTGTCGTGGTGGGGCGCCGGGAGCTTTCTTT.

The gene calls are TRBV7-3 and TRBJ2-2; D gene uncertain. The CDR3 contains 12 residues. Deletions cut 5 bases from V and 5 bases from J, with 6 bases between. The germline V gene encodes CDR1 SGHTA and CDR2 FQGTGA. The CDR3 sequence is CASSPGTGELFF. The CDR3 DNA follows: TGTGCCAGCAGCCCCGGGACCGGGGAGCTGTTTTTT.

This clonotype has a single count. The chain links TRBV13 to TRBJ2-1, with 7 positions matching TRBD2. Germline V gene data show CDR1 as PRHDT and CDR2 as FYEKMQ (reference sequence). This CDR3 is 15 amino acids long. J was trimmed by 2 bases and V by 4 bases; bases with no gene match: 5. CDR3 sequence: CASSSRLAPYNEQFF. CDR3 DNA sequence: TGTGCCAGCAGCTCCCGACTAGCACCCTACAATGAGCAGTTCTTC.

In its sample, this clonotype was seen a few times. This chain links TRBV27 with TRBJ2-7; unclear D gene. The CDR3 covers 16 residues. V was trimmed by 4 bases and J by 1 base, leaving 17 bases between them. From germline, CDR1 is MNHEY and CDR2 SMNVEV (reference sequence). CDR3 sequence reads: CASSSTTASVSYEQYF. The CDR3 DNA is TGTGCCAGCAGTTCCACCACAGCGTCCGTTTCCTACGAGCAGTACTTC.

The J gene is TRBJ2-5, the V gene TRBV4-2, with 7 positions matching TRBD2. With 4 bases clipped from V and 5 bases from J, the junction kept 10 bases outside the gene matches. This CDR3 is built from 15 residues. From germline, CDR1 is LGHNA and CDR2 YNFKEQ. The CDR3 coding sequence is TGTGCCAGCAGCCCAGGGAACGGCGGGGGTGAGACCCAGTACTTC. It is translated as CASSPGNGGGETQYF.

The rearrangement links TRBV13 to TRBJ2-2; D is unresolved. CDR1 is PRHDT, CDR2 FYEKMQ, per germline (reference sequence). V was clipped by 5 bases and J by 5 bases, with 9 bases between them. CDR3 length: 13 residues. In DNA, the CDR3 is TGTGCCAGCAGCACCGCTCCAACCGGGGAGCTGTTTTTT. Its protein product is CASSTAPTGELFF.

In DNA form, the CDR3 reads TGTGCCAGCAGCTTAGTTTTGGACAGGTCCTACGAGCAGTACTTC. Encoded protein: CASSLVLDRSYEQYF. This chain connects TRBV7-9 to TRBJ2-7, with 7 positions matching TRBD1. V lost 1 base and J lost 1; bases outside the gene matches: 4. Per germline, CDR1 SEHNR and CDR2 FQNEAQ (reference sequence). The CDR3 runs 15 residues.

The gene calls are TRBV30 and TRBJ1-2; 10 bases match TRBD1. CDR1 GTSNPN and CDR2 SVGIG come from the germline V gene (reference sequence). This CDR3 region has 16 residues. CDR3 in DNA: TGTAGCTGTCTTTTGTGGGGGGGACAGGGGATTGAGGGCTACACCTTC. Translation gives CSCLLWGGQGIEGYTF.

This clonotype was counted between two and nine times. The V and J genes are TRBV6-2 or TRBV6-3 and TRBJ1-1; D unresolved. V was cut by 2 bases and J by 1 base, with 2 bases left in between. The CDR3 extends over 12 amino acids. CDR1 and CDR2 from the germline V gene are MNHEY and SVGEGT. This CDR3 is CASSYRNTEAFF. The DNA for the CDR3 is TGTGCCAGCAGTTACAGGAACACTGAAGCTTTCTTT.

The V call is TRBV7-2, the J call TRBJ2-7; D is unresolved. V was pared by 2 bases and J by 3 bases, with 11 bases between. The CDR3 is made up of 14 amino acids. Germline CDR1 is SGHTA and CDR2 is FQGNSA. The CDR3 DNA follows: TGTGCCAGCAGCTTAACGGCAGGCCTCTACGAGCAGTACTTC. This translates into CASSLTAGLYEQYF. The full variable domain, completed using reference TRBV7-2 and TRBJ2-7, is GAGVSQSPSNKVTEKGKDVELRCDPISGHTALYWYRQSLGQGLEFLIYFQGNSAPDKSGLPSDRFSAERTGGSVSTLTIQRTQQEDSAVYLCASSLTAGLYEQYFGPGTRLTVT.

The chain recombines TRBV9 with TRBJ1-6, with D possibly being TRBD1 (6 bases). V lost 7 bases and J 0 bases, leaving 11 bases between the germline ends. The germline CDR1 and CDR2 sequences are SGDLS and YYNGEE. This CDR3 has 15 amino acids. CDR3 sequence reads: CASGGPSSYNSPLHF. CDR3 nucleotide sequence: TGTGCCAGCGGGGGCCCGAGCTCCTATAATTCACCCCTCCACTTT.

The chain uses TRBV2 and TRBJ2-7, with 7 bases fitting TRBD2. Losses at the gene ends were 3 bases for V and 5 bases for J; bases not matched to a gene: 7. Germline V gives CDR1 SNHLY, CDR2 FYNNEI. CDR3 length: 14 amino acids. The CDR3 DNA is TGTGCCAGCAGTGACCCGACTAGCCCCCACGAGCAGTACTTC. Protein product: CASSDPTSPHEQYF.

This clonotype was recorded once. This chain links TRBV30 with TRBJ2-7; D may be TRBD1 or TRBD2 (5 bases each). The V and J ends lost 1 base and 2 bases respectively, with 12 bases between them. The length of the CDR3 is 14 residues. Germline V gives CDR1 GTSNPN, CDR2 SVGIG (reference sequence). In DNA, the CDR3 is TGTGCCTGGAGTGGACTTGGGGACCCCTACGAGCAGTACTTC. Its protein is CAWSGLGDPYEQYF. The complete variable domain, with remaining parts taken from reference TRBV30 and TRBJ2-7, reads SQTIHQWPATLVQPVGSPLSLECTVEGTSNPNLYWYRQAAGRGLQLLFYSVGIGQISSEVPQNLSASRPQDRQFILSSKKLLLSDSGFYLCAWSGLGDPYEQYFGPGTRLTVT.

This chain uses TRBV9 with TRBJ2-7; 7 bases map to TRBD1. CDR1 is SGDLS, CDR2 YYNGEE, per germline. CDR3 length: 16 residues. V lost 4 bases and J lost 3; bases outside the gene matches: 13. In DNA form, the CDR3 reads TGTGCCAGCAGCTTTACCCCGGGACAGATTATCTACGAGCAGTACTTC. Protein product: CASSFTPGQIIYEQYF.

The gene calls are TRBV10-3 and TRBJ2-7, with 11 nucleotides matching TRBD1. In germline, CDR1 is ENHRY, CDR2 SYGVKD. This CDR3 has 16 residues. V shed 2 bases and J 4 bases; nucleotides not matched to a gene: 7. CDR3 sequence: CAISEPPGQGVYEQYF. The CDR3 DNA sequence: TGTGCCATCAGTGAGCCCCCGGGACAGGGGGTATACGAGCAGTACTTC.